The 18 T cell receptor beta chains given below trace back to one sample, sequenced in a study of T cell repertoires in cytomegalovirus infection. TCRdb ran MiXCR on the reads and lists one entry per CDR3 protein. The table shows 200,000 to 300,000 distinct CDR3 sequences, with approximately 8.3% occurring only once. The sample was PBMCs. All receptors derive from a human donor in good health (CMV status not recorded). Some clones in this sample may be carry-over from other donors' samples.

This clonotype was seen more than once but under ten times. The chain links TRBV20-1 to TRBJ1-1, with D unresolved. Looked up from germline, CDR1 is DFQATT and CDR2 is SNEGSKA (reference sequence). V lost 1 base and J lost 5, with 14 bases in between. CDR3 length: 14 residues. DNA for the CDR3: TGCAGTGCTAGAGGATTTAGTGGTTGGACTGAAGCTTTCTTT. This sequence encodes CSARGFSGWTEAFF.

This clonotype was recorded at least ten times. The chain carries TRBV27 and TRBJ1-6; 9 nucleotides align to TRBD1. The length of the CDR3 is 16 residues. The germline V gene has CDR1 MNHEY and CDR2 SMNVEV (reference sequence). V lost 5 bases to trimming and J lost 8 bases; unmatched junction nucleotides: 10. CDR3 sequence: CASSPTGGAIYSPLHF. The CDR3 coding sequence is TGTGCCAGCAGTCCCACAGGGGGCGCGATATATTCACCCCTCCACTTT.

This clonotype was detected ten times or more. V gene TRBV7-2 combines with J gene TRBJ2-1; D gene ambiguous. The germline CDR1 and CDR2 sequences are SGHTA and FQGNSA. The CDR3 is made up of 15 amino acids. The V gene lost 8 bases and the J gene lost 0 bases, with 14 bases spanning the gap. The CDR3: CASGSEASSYNEQFF. CDR3 nucleotides: TGTGCCAGCGGCTCAGAAGCGAGCTCCTACAATGAGCAGTTCTTC.

This clonotype was found a few times. V is TRBV14 and J is TRBJ1-6; D possibly corresponds to TRBD1 (5 bases). Germline assignment: CDR1 SGHDN and CDR2 FVKESK. Trimming removed 4 bases from V and 7 bases from J, with 11 bases in between. The CDR3 has 14 residues. DNA for the CDR3: TGTGCCAGCAGCCCGGGACTCCAAAATTCACCCCTCCACTTT. It is translated as CASSPGLQNSPLHF.

This chain uses TRBV6-6 with TRBJ2-6, with TRBD1 matching over 7 bases. With 7 bases clipped from V and 2 bases from J, the junction kept 5 bases outside the gene matches. Per germline, CDR1 MNHNY and CDR2 SVGAGI (reference sequence). The CDR3 is made up of 15 amino acids. CDR3 amino acids: CASIKDRAGANVLTF. The CDR3 DNA is TGTGCCAGCATTAAAGACAGGGCTGGGGCCAACGTCCTGACTTTC.

This clonotype appeared many times. V is TRBV7-2 and J is TRBJ2-5; D may be TRBD1 or TRBD2 (5 bases each). Trimming took off 8 bases at V and 1 base at J, with 11 bases between the two ends. From germline, CDR1 is SGHTA and CDR2 FQGNSA. The CDR3 consists of 13 residues. The CDR3 nucleotides read TGTGCCAGCGGGACGTACCTCCAAGAGACCCAGTACTTC. It yields the protein CASGTYLQETQYF. The variable domain in full, with the rest retrieved from reference TRBV7-2 and TRBJ2-5, is GAGVSQSPSNKVTEKGKDVELRCDPISGHTALYWYRQSLGQGLEFLIYFQGNSAPDKSGLPSDRFSAERTGGSVSTLTIQRTQQEDSAVYLCASGTYLQETQYFGPGTRLLVL.

This clonotype was counted at least ten times. V gene TRBV5-4 combines with J gene TRBJ2-2, with D possibly being TRBD2 (6 bases). V lost 4 bases to trimming and J lost 6 bases, with 16 bases between them. CDR3 length equals 15 residues. Per germline, CDR1 SGHNT and CDR2 YYREEE (reference sequence). CDR3 amino acids: CASSAGGKLSGELFF. The CDR3 nucleotides are TGTGCCAGCAGCGCTGGAGGGAAGCTGTCCGGGGAGCTGTTTTTT. The whole variable domain, filled in from reference TRBV5-4 and TRBJ2-2, reads ETGVTQSPTHLIKTRGQQVTLRCSSQSGHNTVSWYQQALGQGPQFIFQYYREEENGRGNFPPRFSGLQFPNYSSELNVNALELDDSALYLCASSAGGKLSGELFFGEGSRLTVL.

This chain connects TRBV5-1 to TRBJ1-1; 8 bases are shared with TRBD1. V trimming: 4 bases; J trimming: 4 bases; junction bases outside the gene matches: 15. Germline CDR1 is SGHRS and CDR2 is YFSETQ. The CDR3 covers 17 residues. The CDR3 coding sequence is TGCGCCAGCAGCCGGATGCCGGGACAGGTGAGGAGCACTGAAGCTTTCTTT. Its protein product is CASSRMPGQVRSTEAFF.

This clonotype was recorded a few times. The genes are TRBV6-5 and TRBJ1-1; unclear D gene. This CDR3 has 16 residues. The germline V gene encodes CDR1 MNHEY and CDR2 SVGAGI. Trimming shortened V by 2 bases and J by 6 bases, and 19 bases separated the two germline ends. CDR3 region: CASSYRRLEAVSEAFF. Written as DNA, the CDR3 is TGTGCCAGCAGTTACCGCAGATTAGAAGCCGTCTCTGAAGCTTTCTTT.

The chain employs TRBV2 and TRBJ2-5; TRBD1 is a possible D gene (5 bases). The CDR3 loop spans 13 amino acids. Germline V lookup: CDR1 SNHLY, CDR2 FYNNEI. V was shortened by 1 base and J by 7 bases, with 10 bases between the two germline ends. The CDR3 DNA follows: TGTGCCAGCAGTGAAGGTCCCGACAGGACCCAGTACTTC. This encodes CASSEGPDRTQYF.

This clonotype showed up many times. The chain recombines TRBV5-1 with TRBJ1-1; the D is unclear. Trimming shortened V by 0 bases and J by 0 bases, and 9 bases separated the two germline ends. The CDR3 is 15 residues long. Germline values: CDR1 SGHRS, CDR2 YFSETQ. The CDR3 DNA is TGCGCCAGCAGCTTGGTCCTGGGGTTGAACACTGAAGCTTTCTTT. Translation: CASSLVLGLNTEAFF.

The table lists this clonotype with many counts. CDR3: CASSSQRSSYEQYF. The CDR3 DNA reads TGTGCCAGCAGCTCACAAAGGAGCTCCTACGAGCAGTACTTC. This chain links TRBV7-2 with TRBJ2-7; D is unclear. Trimming took off 4 bases at V and 0 bases at J, with 10 bases between the two ends. Germline loops: CDR1 SGHTA, CDR2 FQGNSA. The CDR3 runs to 14 residues.

The chain combines TRBV12-5 with TRBJ2-7; D is possibly TRBD2 (5 bases). Germline CDR1 is LGHNT and CDR2 is FRNRAP. The V and J ends lost 6 bases and 3 bases respectively, with 12 bases between them. The length of the CDR3 is 13 residues. The CDR3 here is CASGRLGLYEQYF. The CDR3 coding sequence is TGTGCTAGTGGGCGCCTAGGACTCTACGAGCAGTACTTC.

The CDR3 protein is CATSRVTDTQYF. The CDR3 nucleotides are TGTGCCACCAGCAGAGTTACAGATACGCAGTATTTT. The genes are TRBV15 and TRBJ2-3; D not certain. Germline V lookup: CDR1 LNHNV, CDR2 YYDKDF (reference sequence). This CDR3 has 12 amino acids. The V and J ends lost 1 base and 3 bases respectively, with 2 bases between them.

The chain couples TRBV7-2 to TRBJ1-5; tentatively, D is TRBD1 (5 bases). This CDR3 spans 16 amino acids. V lost 4 bases and J lost 4, with 17 bases in between. The V gene's germline CDR1 is SGHTA and CDR2 FQGNSA. CDR3 region: CASSSGGGRGNQPQHF. CDR3 nucleotides: TGTGCCAGCAGCTCGGGGGGGGGTCGGGGGAATCAGCCCCAGCATTTT.

There are many counts of this clonotype. The chain carries TRBV7-2 and TRBJ2-7; 7 bases line up with TRBD2. The germline V gene has CDR1 SGHTA and CDR2 FQGNSA. The CDR3 extends over 16 amino acids. J was trimmed by 5 bases and V by 5 bases; bases with no gene match: 15. The DNA for the CDR3 is TGTGCCAGCAGCCCCCCGCGGGCGGGAGTGGTTCACGAGCAGTACTTC. Amino acids: CASSPPRAGVVHEQYF.

This clonotype was picked up many times. The chain joins TRBV7-2 to TRBJ2-7; the D gene could be TRBD1 or TRBD2 (5 bases each). CDR1 and CDR2 (germline): SGHTA, FQGNSA. The ends were cut back, 1 base at V and 5 bases at J, with 9 bases in the middle. The CDR3 length is 13 residues. CDR3 region: CASSLEWGNEQYF. The CDR3 DNA sequence: TGTGCCAGCAGCTTAGAGTGGGGGAACGAGCAGTACTTC.

The chain has TRBV3-1 and TRBJ2-7; 10 nucleotides line up with TRBD1. The CDR3 loop spans 16 amino acids. CDR1 is LGHDT and CDR2 is YNNKEL in the germline V gene (reference sequence). V shed 5 bases, J shed 2 bases, and the junction held 9 bases outside the gene matches. The CDR3 spells CASSLGTGAGTYEQYF. DNA of the CDR3: TGTGCCAGCAGCTTAGGGACAGGGGCAGGTACCTACGAGCAGTACTTC.